The next 17 T cell receptor beta chains were all read from a single sample in a study of cytomegalovirus exposure and HLA in healthy donors. Use of 60 Vbeta and 13 Jbeta primers characterized the PCR. Here immunoSEQ multiplex PCR was the method, and the copy in TCRdb shows in-frame clones only, minus some. The repertoire consists of more than 85,000 clones, with around a tenth occurring once and the leading ten covering approximately 5.1%. Sequenced: PBMCs. The receptors come from a man between 45 and 60 years old in good health and CMV-seropositive.

The chain employs TRBV11-2 and TRBJ2-3; TRBD2 agrees at 11 bases. V was clipped by 5 bases and J by 5 bases; unmatched bases: 18. Germline values: CDR1 SGHAT, CDR2 FQNNGV. The CDR3 length is 19 residues. The CDR3 region is CASSPLLYISGRAEDTQYF. CDR3 sequence (DNA): TGTGCCAGCAGCCCTCTCCTCTATATTAGCGGGAGGGCCGAAGATACGCAGTATTTT.

V is TRBV19 and J is TRBJ1-2, with 8 bases fitting TRBD1. V lost 4 bases and J lost 1; bases outside the gene matches: 8. This CDR3 has 16 amino acids. Germline values: CDR1 LNHDA, CDR2 SQIVND (reference sequence). The CDR3 DNA sequence: TGTGCCAGTAGTACCTGGACAGGGACGTTTAACTATGGCTACACCTTC. Protein: CASSTWTGTFNYGYTF.

This clone turned up a few times. The rearrangement links TRBV6-4 to TRBJ1-1, with unresolved D. This CDR3 is 13 amino acids long. Germline CDR1 and CDR2: MRHNA and SNTAGT. V was trimmed by 5 bases and J by 0 bases, leaving 7 bases between them. Here the CDR3 reads CASSRSLNTEAFF. The DNA for the CDR3 is TGTGCCAGCAGTCGGTCTCTGAACACTGAAGCTTTCTTT.

This clone has just a few counts. The rearrangement uses TRBV7-9 and TRBJ2-4, with 9 bases that match TRBD1. This CDR3 contains 17 residues. The germline V gene has CDR1 SEHNR and CDR2 FQNEAQ (reference sequence). Unmatched junction bases numbered 8, after V lost 4 bases and J lost 1 base. DNA for the CDR3: TGTGCCAGCAGCTCGGGACAGGGTTTCGGGGCCAAAAACATTCAGTACTTC. It specifies CASSSGQGFGAKNIQYF.

This chain connects TRBV7-9 to TRBJ1-6, with TRBD1 matching 8 bases. Trimming at V came to 0 bases and at J to 3 bases, leaving 4 bases not matched to a gene. Germline V gene lookup returns CDR1 SEHNR and CDR2 FQNEAQ (reference sequence). This CDR3 is built from 17 residues. The CDR3: CASSLAQGTGYNSPLHF. CDR3 DNA sequence: TGTGCCAGCAGCTTAGCGCAGGGGACAGGCTATAATTCACCCCTCCACTTT.

This clone was detected only a few times. V gene TRBV6-5 combines with J gene TRBJ2-5, with 9 bases fitting TRBD1. V was pared by 4 bases and J by 5 bases, with 2 bases of the junction left unmatched. CDR3 length equals 13 residues. Germline V gene sequence: CDR1 MNHEY, CDR2 SVGAGI. The CDR3 sequence is CASSWTGAETQYF. DNA of the CDR3: TGTGCCAGCAGTTGGACAGGGGCGGAGACCCAGTACTTC.

This clone was seen more than once but under ten times. The gene calls are TRBV2 and TRBJ2-1; TRBD2 is a possible D gene (5 bases). The CDR3 runs 15 residues. Trimming stripped 0 bases from V and 2 bases from J, with 8 bases between. Germline V gene sequence: CDR1 SNHLY, CDR2 FYNNEI. The CDR3 region is CASSEAGAAYNEQFF. In DNA, the CDR3 is TGTGCCAGCAGTGAAGCGGGAGCGGCCTACAATGAGCAGTTCTTC.

This clone was detected only a few times. This chain links TRBV28 with TRBJ1-1, with 8 bases aligning to TRBD1. In germline, CDR1 is MDHEN, CDR2 SYDVKM. This CDR3 region has 12 residues. With V trimmed by 7 bases and J by 9 bases, 7 bases remained unmatched. The CDR3 is CASIIGQGKAFF. The CDR3 nucleotides are TGTGCCAGCATAATAGGACAGGGAAAAGCTTTCTTT.

The sample holds many counts of this clone. V is TRBV9 and J is TRBJ1-4; 10 nucleotides line up with TRBD1. From germline, CDR1 is SGDLS and CDR2 YYNGEE. This CDR3 region has 15 residues. V trimming: 1 base; J trimming: 8 bases; junction bases outside the gene matches: 5. The CDR3 spells CASSVSGQGNEKLFF. Here the CDR3 DNA reads TGTGCCAGCAGCGTATCGGGACAGGGGAACGAAAAACTGTTTTTT. The variable domain in full, with the rest retrieved from reference TRBV9 and TRBJ1-4, is DSGVTQTPKHLITATGQRVTLRCSPRSGDLSVYWYQQSLDQGLQFLIQYYNGEERAKGNILERFSAQQFPDLHSELNLSSLELGDSALYFCASSVSGQGNEKLFFGSGTQLSVL.

This clone was counted between two and nine times. The V and J genes are TRBV28 and TRBJ1-5, with D possibly TRBD1 on 6 matching bases. The germline V and J ends were trimmed by 5 bases and 4 bases, with 15 bases remaining between them. Looked up from germline, CDR1 is MDHEN and CDR2 is SYDVKM. CDR3 length equals 15 residues. The CDR3: CASSRAGGGNQPQHF. CDR3 bases: TGTGCCAGCAGTAGAGCTGGGGGCGGGAATCAGCCCCAGCATTTT.

There are a few counts of this clone. V gene TRBV11-1 combines with J gene TRBJ1-1, with 9 bases that match TRBD1. Germline loops: CDR1 SGHAT, CDR2 FQDESV (reference sequence). Trimming took 3 bases from V and 3 from J; bases not matched to a gene: 2. The CDR3 consists of 14 residues. CDR3 DNA: TGTGCCAGCAGCTTGACAGGGGGGTACACTGAAGCTTTCTTT. Its protein is CASSLTGGYTEAFF.

This clone came up a few times. This chain uses TRBV28 with TRBJ1-4; tentatively, D is TRBD1 (6 bases). With 5 bases removed from V and 8 bases from J, the gap between germline ends came to 21 bases. The CDR3 sequence is 16 residues long. CDR1 and CDR2 (germline): MDHEN, SYDVKM. This chain's CDR3 is CASSASGVGGAEKLFF. DNA for the CDR3: TGTGCCAGCAGTGCGTCGGGGGTAGGGGGGGCAGAAAAACTGTTTTTT.

The chain joins TRBV7-2 to TRBJ2-5; TRBD1 agrees at 7 bases. V shed 5 bases, J shed 4 bases, and the junction held 7 bases outside the gene matches. Germline assignment: CDR1 SGHTA and CDR2 FQGNSA. This CDR3 has 14 residues. Here the CDR3 DNA reads TGTGCCAGCAGCGGGGGACAGTCCCGAGAGACCCAGTACTTC. Protein product: CASSGGQSRETQYF.

This clone was counted only a few times. This specimen includes other DNA sequences encoding the same CDR3. V gene TRBV9 combines with J gene TRBJ2-5; possibly TRBD2 for D (5 bases). This CDR3 is built from 14 residues. Germline loops: CDR1 SGDLS, CDR2 YYNGEE. V shed 0 bases and J shed 2 bases, with 8 bases lying between them. The CDR3 spells CASSVGGQQETQYF. The CDR3 nucleotides are TGTGCCAGCAGCGTAGGAGGGCAACAAGAGACCCAGTACTTC.

This clone was recorded a few times. The gene calls are TRBV19 and TRBJ2-7, with 8 positions matching TRBD1. V lost 5 bases to trimming and J lost 4 bases; unmatched junction nucleotides: 7. The germline V gene has CDR1 LNHDA and CDR2 SQIVND (reference sequence). There are 14 residues in the CDR3. CDR3 DNA: TGTGCCAGTAGTGGACAGGGAGAAAGTTACGAGCAGTACTTC. This sequence encodes CASSGQGESYEQYF.

J is TRBJ2-2 and V is TRBV27; D not certain. Looked up from germline, CDR1 is MNHEY and CDR2 is SMNVEV (reference sequence). CDR3 length: 12 residues. The ends were cut back, 6 bases at V and 8 bases at J, with 10 bases in the middle. CDR3 residues: CASSDFRGELFF. DNA of the CDR3: TGTGCCAGCAGCGATTTCAGGGGGGAGCTGTTTTTT.

This clone occurred a few times. This rearrangement joins TRBV28 to TRBJ2-7; unclear D gene. The CDR3 spans 13 residues. Germline values: CDR1 MDHEN, CDR2 SYDVKM. V dropped 6 bases and J dropped 6 bases, with 15 bases sitting between them. The CDR3 sequence is CASSETTQVEQYF. DNA of the CDR3: TGTGCCAGCAGCGAAACAACGCAGGTCGAGCAGTACTTC.